A single sample gave rise to the 11 T cell receptor beta chains below, sequenced in a study of blood T cell repertoires in COVID-19 (dated by TCRdb to 2020 to 2021). Library method: the immunoSEQ multiplex PCR assay. The immuneACCESS repertoire file appears here via TCRdb, limited to in-frame rearrangements. These files lack a portion of the clones; in checked studies, under half of the deficit traces to unresolved V genes, and the cause of the others is not known. The table for this sample lists approximately 360,000 clones; approximately 87% of them were counted only once. The ten largest clones capture 1.9% of the sample. Sequencing used PBMCs or T cells enriched from blood (not recorded which). These receptors all stem from a man between 35 and 55 years old in a cohort exposed to, infected with or recovered from COVID-19 (not recorded which).

V is TRBV7-3 and J is TRBJ2-2, with TRBD2 matching 9 bases. The CDR3 contains 15 residues. From germline, CDR1 is SGHTA and CDR2 FQGTGA. V was pared by 5 bases and J by 1 base, with 2 bases of the junction left unmatched. In DNA form, the CDR3 reads TGTGCCAGCAGCCGGACTAGCGTGAACACCGGGGAGCTGTTTTTT. Translated: CASSRTSVNTGELFF.

The chain is built from TRBV27 and TRBJ1-6, with 10 nucleotides matching TRBD1. Germline V gives CDR1 MNHEY, CDR2 SMNVEV (reference sequence). Trimming took 0 bases from V and 7 from J; bases not matched to a gene: 6. The CDR3 totals 17 residues. In DNA, the CDR3 is TGTGCCAGCAGTTTATCAGGGACAGGGGATAGAAATTCACCCCTCCACTTT. It yields the protein CASSLSGTGDRNSPLHF.

J is TRBJ1-1 and V is TRBV6-5, with TRBD1 matching over 9 bases. This CDR3 is 13 amino acids long. Germline values: CDR1 MNHEY, CDR2 SVGAGI. The V segment lost 6 bases and the J segment 4 bases; nucleotides outside the gene matches: 3. In nucleotides, the CDR3 is TGTGCCAGCAGGGCGACAGGGGGCACTGAAGCTTTCTTT. Its protein is CASRATGGTEAFF.

The CDR3, as DNA: TGTGCCATCAGCAATCCGACAGGGAACTATGGCTACACCTTC. It is translated as CAISNPTGNYGYTF. The chain uses TRBV10-3 and TRBJ1-2, with 7 bases lining up with TRBD1. V gave up 6 bases and J gave up 2 bases; unmatched junction bases: 6. Germline-derived CDR1 and CDR2 are ENHRY and SYGVKD. The CDR3 has 14 residues.

This clone was recorded once. This chain links TRBV12-1 with TRBJ2-7; the table gives TRBD2 as D, unverified against the DNA. TRBV12-1 is a documented pseudogene. CDR3 length: 14 residues. The CDR3 region has the DNA TGTGCCAGCAGCTACCGGGACTACCTCTACGAGCAGTACTTC. Translating it yields CASSYRDYLYEQYF.

J is TRBJ1-2 and V is TRBV25-1; tentatively, D is TRBD1 (6 bases). Trimming took 8 bases from V and 8 from J, leaving 18 bases between them. The CDR3 spans 13 residues. Germline V CDR1 and CDR2: MGHDK, SYGVNS. CDR3 sequence reads: CASPWGLVRGYTF. In DNA, the CDR3 is TGTGCCAGCCCGTGGGGGCTGGTCCGGGGCTACACCTTC.

The chain has TRBV9 and TRBJ1-4; D is uncertain. The CDR3 sequence is 14 residues long. Trimming shortened V by 4 bases and J by 7 bases, and 14 bases separated the two germline ends. Germline V CDR1 and CDR2: SGDLS, YYNGEE. Here the CDR3 reads CASSPGQVAEKLFF. The CDR3, as DNA: TGTGCCAGCAGCCCTGGCCAGGTCGCTGAAAAACTGTTTTTT.

At least ten counts were recorded for this clone. This sequence joins TRBV6-2 or TRBV6-3 and TRBJ2-7; perhaps TRBD2 as D (5 bases). V was trimmed by 3 bases and J by 2 bases, leaving 11 bases between them. Per the germline V gene, CDR1 is MNHEY and CDR2 is SVGEGT. This CDR3 region has 14 residues. This CDR3 is CASSYREIPYEQYF. The CDR3 nucleotides read TGTGCCAGCAGTTATAGGGAGATCCCCTACGAGCAGTACTTC.

V gene TRBV9 combines with J gene TRBJ2-5; unclear D gene. Germline CDR1 and CDR2: SGDLS and YYNGEE. The CDR3 is made up of 14 amino acids. Trimming left V 0 bases short and J 4 bases short, with 10 bases between. Here the CDR3 DNA reads TGTGCCAGCAGCGTAGGTGGGCTCGGAGAGACCCAGTACTTC. This gives the protein CASSVGGLGETQYF.

The V call is TRBV4-2, the J call TRBJ2-2; D possibly corresponds to TRBD2 (5 bases). CDR3 length equals 14 residues. The V end was cut by 6 bases, the J end by 7 bases, with 15 bases between. Per germline, CDR1 LGHNA and CDR2 YNFKEQ. CDR3 region: CASSPLGAVGELFF. As DNA, the CDR3 is TGTGCCAGCAGTCCTCTGGGAGCGGTCGGGGAGCTGTTTTTT.

This chain uses TRBV3-1 (or the pseudogene TRBV3-2) with TRBJ1-1; D remains unclear. Trimming removed 5 bases from V and 7 bases from J, with 8 bases in between. Germline V gene sequence: CDR1 LGHDT, CDR2 YNNKEL (reference sequence). There are 11 residues in the CDR3. CDR3 sequence reads: CASSNRYEAFF. CDR3 nucleotide sequence: TGTGCCAGCAGCAACCGCTATGAAGCTTTCTTT.